What follows are 21 T cell receptor beta chains derived from one specimen sequenced in a study of shared clonotypes between healthy human individuals. Method: immunoSEQ multiplex PCR; TCRdb's copy keeps in-frame clones and lacks some. Seen here are millions of clones, approximately 93% observed once, and the top ten hold under 0.45%. Sequences were obtained from naive CD4+ T cells from PBMCs. The subset here: CD45RA+ positively selected. Receptors originate from a man in his late teens or twenties in good health. Some clones in this sample may be carry-over from other donors' samples.

In its sample, this clone was seen once. The chain is built from TRBV7-8 and TRBJ2-3; 8 bases map to TRBD1. This CDR3 region has 16 residues. V lost 4 bases and J lost 4; bases outside the gene matches: 10. Germline V gene lookup returns CDR1 SGHVS and CDR2 FQNEAQ. The CDR3 loop reads CASSSRGTGGSDTQYF. CDR3 sequence (DNA): TGTGCCAGCAGCTCCCGTGGTACAGGGGGTTCAGATACGCAGTATTTT.

The rearrangement joins TRBV7-2 to TRBJ1-4, with D perhaps TRBD1 (6 bases). This CDR3 has 14 residues. Trimming removed 6 bases from V and 8 bases from J, with 16 bases in between. CDR1 SGHTA and CDR2 FQGNSA come from the germline V gene. The CDR3 here is CASSPGQDREKLFF. DNA for the CDR3: TGTGCCAGCAGTCCGGGACAAGACCGGGAAAAACTGTTTTTT.

The rearrangement uses TRBV9 and TRBJ2-1; D is undetermined. V shed 4 bases and J shed 8 bases, with 13 bases lying between them. The CDR3 consists of 13 residues. CDR1 and CDR2 (germline): SGDLS, YYNGEE. CDR3 DNA sequence: TGTGCCAGCAGCTTCCGATTAGCCCATGAGCAGTTCTTC. It specifies CASSFRLAHEQFF.

The J gene is TRBJ2-4, the V gene TRBV2; no firm D call. CDR1 and CDR2 from the germline V gene are SNHLY and FYNNEI. V lost 5 bases to trimming and J lost 7 bases, with 6 bases between them. This CDR3 contains 11 residues. The CDR3 protein is CASSPENIQYF. The CDR3 nucleotides read TGTGCCAGCAGTCCTGAGAACATTCAGTACTTC.

As for this clone: Other DNA sequences in this sample translate to the same CDR3. The chain combines TRBV7-2 with TRBJ2-7; maybe TRBD2 (5 bases). V was trimmed by 1 base and J by 3 bases, leaving 10 bases between them. Looked up from germline, CDR1 is SGHTA and CDR2 is FQGNSA. The CDR3 contains 14 residues. The CDR3 loop is CASSLGGSIYEQYF. The CDR3 coding sequence is TGTGCCAGCAGCTTAGGCGGGTCCATCTACGAGCAGTACTTC.

The rearrangement uses TRBV25-1 and TRBJ2-3; TRBD2 aligns across 9 bases. The CDR3 loop spans 15 amino acids. Per the germline V gene, CDR1 is MGHDK and CDR2 is SYGVNS. V gave up 8 bases and J gave up 3 bases; unmatched junction bases: 9. In nucleotides, the CDR3 is TGTGCCAGCCCTTTAGCGGGAGTAAGGACAGATACGCAGTATTTT. Its protein is CASPLAGVRTDTQYF.

As concerns this clone: This same CDR3 is encoded by further DNA sequences in the sample. The rearrangement links TRBV18 to TRBJ2-7; the match to TRBD2 covers 10 bases. Unmatched junction bases numbered 3, after V lost 3 bases and J lost 4 bases. The CDR3 is 14 amino acids. Germline V gene data show CDR1 as KGHSH and CDR2 as LQKENI. CDR3 sequence: CASSPASGSYEQYF. CDR3 sequence (DNA): TGTGCCAGCTCACCGGCTAGCGGGAGTTACGAGCAGTACTTC.

The J gene is TRBJ2-1, the V gene TRBV18; 8 positions match TRBD1. The CDR3 is made up of 14 amino acids. The V gene end was trimmed by 6 bases and the J gene end by 2 bases; junction bases not matched to a gene: 3. CDR1 is KGHSH, CDR2 LQKENI, per germline. The CDR3 DNA follows: TGTGCCAGCTCCCGGGACAGGACCTACAATGAGCAGTTCTTC. It codes for CASSRDRTYNEQFF. Using reference TRBV18 and TRBJ2-1 for the parts outside the CDR3, the full variable domain is NAGVMQNPRHLVRRRGQEARLRCSPMKGHSHVYWYRQLPEEGLKFMVYLQKENIIDESGMPKERFSAEFPKEGPSILRIQQVVRGDSAAYFCASSRDRTYNEQFFGPGTRLTVL.

The chain links TRBV6-1 to TRBJ2-4, with TRBD1 identical over 7 bases. CDR1 and CDR2 from the germline V gene are MNHNS and SASEGT. This CDR3 is built from 15 residues. After removal of 6 bases from V and 1 base from J, the junction contained 6 bases not matched to a gene. The CDR3 spells CASRDRTLAKNIQYF. The CDR3 nucleotides are TGTGCCAGCAGGGACAGGACTCTCGCCAAAAACATTCAGTACTTC.

This clone was seen only once. The V gene is TRBV5-6, the J gene TRBJ1-3; D gene uncertain. Germline CDR1 is SGHDT and CDR2 is YYEEEE. V was trimmed by 0 bases and J by 4 bases, leaving 11 bases between them. The CDR3 contains 15 residues. CDR3 sequence (DNA): TGTGCCAGCAGCTTGGGGGCTGGGATCGGAAACACCATATATTTT. Translated: CASSLGAGIGNTIYF.

In its sample, this clone was seen once. The rearrangement joins TRBV18 to TRBJ1-1; D is uncertain. The V and J ends lost 6 bases and 5 bases respectively, with 19 bases between them. Germline assignment: CDR1 KGHSH and CDR2 LQKENI. CDR3 length: 15 amino acids. In nucleotides, the CDR3 is TGTGCCAGCTCCTGGGGAAGGCTCACGGGGACTGAAGCTTTCTTT. This translates into CASSWGRLTGTEAFF. Full variable domain (outside the CDR3, taken from reference TRBV18 and TRBJ1-1): NAGVMQNPRHLVRRRGQEARLRCSPMKGHSHVYWYRQLPEEGLKFMVYLQKENIIDESGMPKERFSAEFPKEGPSILRIQQVVRGDSAAYFCASSWGRLTGTEAFFGQGTRLTVV.

V is TRBV28 and J is TRBJ1-1; D is undetermined. Germline CDR1 MDHEN, CDR2 SYDVKM. Trimming shortened V by 6 bases and J by 0 bases, and 8 bases separated the two germline ends. The CDR3 covers 13 residues. The CDR3 sequence: CASRWTVNTEAFF. The CDR3 DNA sequence: TGTGCCAGCAGGTGGACGGTGAACACTGAAGCTTTCTTT.

The chain couples TRBV4-3 to TRBJ2-6, with D possibly called TRBD1 or TRBD2 (5 bases each). The V gene's germline CDR1 is LGHNA and CDR2 YSLEER. The V end was cut by 4 bases, the J end by 0 bases, with 13 bases between. This CDR3 spans 17 amino acids. CDR3 loop: CASSPRDGPSGANVLTF. CDR3 in DNA: TGCGCCAGCAGCCCCCGGGACGGACCCTCTGGGGCCAACGTCCTGACTTTC.

The rearrangement links TRBV6-4 to TRBJ2-2; D is possibly TRBD1 (5 bases). Between the trimmed V and J ends, which lost 6 bases and 6 bases, there was a span of 17 bases. Per the germline V gene, CDR1 is MRHNA and CDR2 is SNTAGT. The CDR3 has 15 amino acids. CDR3 coding DNA: TGTGCCAGCAGCCCTAGTCAGGGCCTGGCCGGGGAGCTGTTTTTT. Amino acids: CASSPSQGLAGELFF.

CDR3 sequence (DNA): TGCGCCAGCAGCCAAGGGGGCAGAGAGACCCAGTACTTC. This sequence encodes CASSQGGRETQYF. The rearrangement uses TRBV4-3 and TRBJ2-5, with a weak D call TRBD1 (5 bases). Per the germline V gene, CDR1 is LGHNA and CDR2 is YSLEER. V was shortened by 1 base and J by 4 bases, with 7 bases between the two germline ends. This CDR3 spans 13 amino acids.

The rearrangement uses TRBV19 and TRBJ1-4, with D perhaps matching TRBD1 (6 bases). Between the trimmed V and J ends, which lost 7 bases and 4 bases, there was a span of 16 bases. Germline assignment: CDR1 LNHDA and CDR2 SQIVND (reference sequence). The CDR3 covers 15 residues. CDR3 region: CASIPEGGGNEKLFF. CDR3 nucleotides: TGTGCCAGTATCCCCGAGGGGGGCGGTAATGAAAAACTGTTTTTT.

The chain combines TRBV10-2 with TRBJ1-1, with a tentative D call TRBD1 (5 bases). Between the trimmed V and J ends, which lost 6 bases and 0 bases, there was a span of 14 bases. CDR3 size: 15 residues. CDR1 and CDR2 from the germline V gene are WSHSY and SAAADI. The CDR3 region is CASSAAGPMNTEAFF. In DNA, the CDR3 is TGCGCCAGCAGCGCTGCAGGGCCCATGAACACTGAAGCTTTCTTT.

This chain links TRBV30 with TRBJ1-2, with D uncertain. Germline CDR1 reads GTSNPN; CDR2 reads SVGIG (reference sequence). The length of the CDR3 is 12 residues. The V gene lost 0 bases and the J gene lost 8 bases, with 10 bases spanning the gap. The CDR3 protein is CAWSVSPGGYTF. Written as DNA, the CDR3 is TGTGCCTGGAGTGTTAGCCCCGGGGGCTACACCTTC.

J is TRBJ2-1 and V is TRBV7-2, with TRBD2 as a possible D gene (5 bases). Looked up from germline, CDR1 is SGHTA and CDR2 is FQGNSA. The CDR3 contains 13 residues. The V end was cut by 3 bases, the J end by 15 bases, with 18 bases between. The CDR3 coding sequence is TGTGCCAGCAGCTTCACGACTACTCCATTTGGGTTCTTC. Amino acids: CASSFTTTPFGFF.

This chain connects TRBV7-2 to TRBJ2-7; 14 bases agree with TRBD2. The germline V gene has CDR1 SGHTA and CDR2 FQGNSA. Losses at the gene ends were 5 bases for V and 10 bases for J; bases not matched to a gene: 4. The CDR3 covers 13 residues. In DNA form, the CDR3 reads TGTGCCAGCAGCCTCGGGACTAGCGGGAGTCAGTACTTC. Its protein product is CASSLGTSGSQYF.

V and J are TRBV13 and TRBJ1-1; 8 nucleotides agree with TRBD1. With V trimmed by 3 bases and J by 0 bases, 3 bases remained unmatched. Germline V gene data show CDR1 as PRHDT and CDR2 as FYEKMQ (reference sequence). The length of the CDR3 is 15 residues. CDR3 sequence: CASSLEGQVNTEAFF. DNA of the CDR3: TGTGCCAGCAGCTTGGAGGGACAGGTGAACACTGAAGCTTTCTTT.